This paragraph covers one TCR beta chain sequence. Its specificity is unknown. TCRdb reprocessed the reads with MiXCR, giving one entry per CDR3 protein. The repertoire holds approximately 1,000,000 distinct CDR3 sequences, with more than 25% as singletons. The record originates from a study of T cell repertoires in cytomegalovirus infection. Sequenced material: cultured CD8+ T cells from PBMCs, taken from culture after CMV antigen stimulation. This TCR came from a human donor in good health (CMV status not recorded). Some clones in this sample may be carry-over from other donors' samples.

CDR3 loop: CASSLSATATNEKLFF. The CDR3 coding sequence is TGTGCCAGCAGCTTAAGCGCCACCGCAACTAATGAAAAACTGTTTTTT. The chain couples TRBV7-4 to TRBJ1-4, with unresolved D. The CDR3 has 16 residues. V dropped 2 bases and J dropped 0 bases, with 10 bases sitting between them. From germline, CDR1 is SGHVT and CDR2 SQSDAQ.